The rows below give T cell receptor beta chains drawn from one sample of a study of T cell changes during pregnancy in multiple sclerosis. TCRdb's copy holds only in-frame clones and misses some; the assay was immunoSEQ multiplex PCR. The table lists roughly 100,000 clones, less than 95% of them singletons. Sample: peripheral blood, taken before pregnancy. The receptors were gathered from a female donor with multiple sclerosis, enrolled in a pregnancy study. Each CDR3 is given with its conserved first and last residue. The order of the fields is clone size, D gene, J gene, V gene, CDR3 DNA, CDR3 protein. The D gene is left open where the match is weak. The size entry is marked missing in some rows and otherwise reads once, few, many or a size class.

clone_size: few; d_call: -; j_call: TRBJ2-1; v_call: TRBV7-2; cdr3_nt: TGTGCCAGCAGCTTAGGCCCGCCCGGAGGGTACAATGAGCAGTTCTTC; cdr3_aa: CASSLGPPGGYNEQFF
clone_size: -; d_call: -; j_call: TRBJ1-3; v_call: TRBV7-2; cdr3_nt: TGTGCCAGCAGCTTAGCTCTCTCGGGATCCGGAAACACCATATATTTT; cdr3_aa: CASSLALSGSGNTIYF
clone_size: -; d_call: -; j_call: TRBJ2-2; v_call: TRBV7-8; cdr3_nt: TGTGCCAGCAGCCCTTGGACAGATCTGAACACCGGGGAGCTGTTTTTT; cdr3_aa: CASSPWTDLNTGELFF
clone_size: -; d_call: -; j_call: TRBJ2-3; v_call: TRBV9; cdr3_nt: TGTGCCACCGGTGGGGGCGGCGGCACAGATACGCAGTATTTT; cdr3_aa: CATGGGGGTDTQYF
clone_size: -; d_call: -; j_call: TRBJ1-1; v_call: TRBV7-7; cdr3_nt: TGTGCCAGCAGCTTATCCGGGGACACTGAAGCTTTCTTT; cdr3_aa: CASSLSGDTEAFF
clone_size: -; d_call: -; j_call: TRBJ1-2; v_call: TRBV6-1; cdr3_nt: TGTGCCAGCAGTGATAGAGACACAAGTCCCTATGGCTACACCTTC; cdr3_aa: CASSDRDTSPYGYTF
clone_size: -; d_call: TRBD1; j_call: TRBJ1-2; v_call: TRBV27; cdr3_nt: TGTGCCAGCAGACCCGGGACAGGGTTTTCTCATGGCTACACCTTC; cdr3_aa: CASRPGTGFSHGYTF
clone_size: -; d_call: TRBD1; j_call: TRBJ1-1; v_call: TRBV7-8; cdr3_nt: TGTGCCAGCAGCCCCGGGACAGGACCTGAAGCTTTCTTT; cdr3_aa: CASSPGTGPEAFF
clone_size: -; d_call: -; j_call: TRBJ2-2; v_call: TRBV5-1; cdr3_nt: TGCGCCAGCAGCTTCGGACTGAACACCGGGGAGCTGTTTTTT; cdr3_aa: CASSFGLNTGELFF
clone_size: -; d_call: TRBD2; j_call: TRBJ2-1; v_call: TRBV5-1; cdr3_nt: TGCGCCAGCAGCTCCTTAGCGGGGATTGGCAATGAGCAGTTCTTC; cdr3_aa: CASSSLAGIGNEQFF
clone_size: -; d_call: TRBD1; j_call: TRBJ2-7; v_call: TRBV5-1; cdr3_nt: TGCGCCAGCAGCTTCCCGACAGGGGGTATCGACGAGCAGTACTTC; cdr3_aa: CASSFPTGGIDEQYF
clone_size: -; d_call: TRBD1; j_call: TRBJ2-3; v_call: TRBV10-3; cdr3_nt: TGTGCCATCAGTGAGTCTACAGGGGGCACAGATACGCAGTATTTT; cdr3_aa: CAISESTGGTDTQYF
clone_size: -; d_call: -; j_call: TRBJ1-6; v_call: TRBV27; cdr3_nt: TGTGCCAGCAGTTTAGTCAGGACGGTAGGAGGGTCACCCCTCCACTTT; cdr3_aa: CASSLVRTVGGSPLHF
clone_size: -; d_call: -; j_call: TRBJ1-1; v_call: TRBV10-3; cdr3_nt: TGTGCCACCGGACAGTACGTGAACACTGAAGCTTTCTTT; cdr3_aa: CATGQYVNTEAFF
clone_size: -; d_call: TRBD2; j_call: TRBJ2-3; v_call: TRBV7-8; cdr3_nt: TGTGCCAGCAGCTTAAGACTAGCGGGAGCAGATACGCAGTATTTT; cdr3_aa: CASSLRLAGADTQYF
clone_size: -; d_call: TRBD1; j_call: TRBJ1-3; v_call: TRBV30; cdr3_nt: TGTGCCTGGAGTTACAGGGGGCTTAACACCATATATTTT; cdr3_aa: CAWSYRGLNTIYF
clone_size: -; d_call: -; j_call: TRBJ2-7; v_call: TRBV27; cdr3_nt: TGTGCCAGCAGTCCGTGGGACACAACCTACGAGCAGTACTTC; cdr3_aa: CASSPWDTTYEQYF
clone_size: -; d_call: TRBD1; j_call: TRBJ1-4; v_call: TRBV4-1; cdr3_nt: TGCGCCAGCAGCCAGACGGGACAGGGCTGGGAACTGTTTTTT; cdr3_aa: CASSQTGQGWELFF
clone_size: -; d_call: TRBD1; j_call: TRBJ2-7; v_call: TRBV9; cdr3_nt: TGTGCCAGCAGCGTAGGGGACAGGGGCTACGAGCAGTACTTC; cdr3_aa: CASSVGDRGYEQYF
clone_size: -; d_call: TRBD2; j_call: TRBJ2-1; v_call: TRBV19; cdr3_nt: TGTGCCAGTAGTATCACTAGCGGGAGGGGCGATGAGCAGTTCTTC; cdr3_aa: CASSITSGRGDEQFF
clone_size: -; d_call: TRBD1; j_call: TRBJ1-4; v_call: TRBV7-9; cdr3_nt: TGTGCCAGCAGCAGGACAGGGGCGAATGAAAAACTGTTTTTT; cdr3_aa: CASSRTGANEKLFF
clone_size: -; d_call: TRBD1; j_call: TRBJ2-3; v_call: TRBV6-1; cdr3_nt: TGTGCCAGCAGTGGCACAGGGGGCGCGACAGATACGCAGTATTTT; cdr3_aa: CASSGTGGATDTQYF
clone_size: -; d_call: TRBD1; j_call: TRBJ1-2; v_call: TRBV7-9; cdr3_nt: TGTGCCAGCGGACGAGGGGGACAGGGACTTGCGGGCTACACCTTC; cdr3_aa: CASGRGGQGLAGYTF
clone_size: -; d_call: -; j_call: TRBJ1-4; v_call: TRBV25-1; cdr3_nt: TGTGCCAGCAGTCCAATTTGGGCAGGGCAGGATGAAAAACTGTTTTTT; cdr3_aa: CASSPIWAGQDEKLFF
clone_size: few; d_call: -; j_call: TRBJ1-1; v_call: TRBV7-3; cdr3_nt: TGTGCCAGCAGCTTAGCACATTACACTGAAGCTTTCTTT; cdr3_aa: CASSLAHYTEAFF
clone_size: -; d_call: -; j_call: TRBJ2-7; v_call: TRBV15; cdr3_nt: TGTGCCACCAGCAGAGAGAGGGCGGAAAGGGCCTACGAGCAGTACTTC; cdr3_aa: CATSRERAERAYEQYF
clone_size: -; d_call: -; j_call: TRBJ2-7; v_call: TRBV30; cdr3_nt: TGTGCCTGGAGTCCCCGGGTTTACGAGCAGTACTTC; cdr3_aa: CAWSPRVYEQYF
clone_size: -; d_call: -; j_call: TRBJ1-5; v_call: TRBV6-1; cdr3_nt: TGTGCCAGCAGTGAATGGGCTTCTAATCAGCCCCAGCATTTT; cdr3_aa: CASSEWASNQPQHF
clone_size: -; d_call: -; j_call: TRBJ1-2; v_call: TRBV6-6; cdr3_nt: TGTGCCAGCACCCAGGGTCAAGCTAACTATGGCTACACCTTC; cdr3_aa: CASTQGQANYGYTF
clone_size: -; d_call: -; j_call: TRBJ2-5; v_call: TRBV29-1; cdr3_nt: TGCAGCGTTGAAAGGTCCATCCCGGGGGTCCAGTACTTC; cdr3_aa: CSVERSIPGVQYF
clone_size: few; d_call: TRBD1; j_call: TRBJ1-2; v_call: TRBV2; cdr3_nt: TGTGCCAGCGGGACAGGGTATGGCTACACCTTC; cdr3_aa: CASGTGYGYTF
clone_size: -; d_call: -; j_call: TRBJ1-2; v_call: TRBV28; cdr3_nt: TGTGCCAGCAGTCGAGCTATGTACTATGGCTACACCTTC; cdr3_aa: CASSRAMYYGYTF
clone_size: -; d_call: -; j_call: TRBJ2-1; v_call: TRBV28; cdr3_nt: TGTGCCAGCATCCAGGGAGGATCCTACAATGAGCAGTTCTTC; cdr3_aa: CASIQGGSYNEQFF
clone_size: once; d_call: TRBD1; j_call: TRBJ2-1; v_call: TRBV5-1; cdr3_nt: TGCGCCAACAGCCCCGCCGGACAGGGGGCGCGAAGGACCTACAATGAGCAGTTCTTC; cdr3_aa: CANSPAGQGARRTYNEQFF
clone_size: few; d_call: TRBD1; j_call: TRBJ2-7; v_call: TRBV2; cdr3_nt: TGTGCCAGCAGTGCCACAGGGGCCCCCTACGAGCAGTACTTC; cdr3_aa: CASSATGAPYEQYF
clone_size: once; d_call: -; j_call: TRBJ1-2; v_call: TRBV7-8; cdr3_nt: TGTGCCAGCAGCTTAGCGGGCAGTTATGGCTACACCTTC; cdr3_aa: CASSLAGSYGYTF
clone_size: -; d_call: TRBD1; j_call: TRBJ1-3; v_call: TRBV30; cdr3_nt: TGTGCCAAATACGACAGGGGAGATGGAAACACCATATATTTT; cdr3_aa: CAKYDRGDGNTIYF
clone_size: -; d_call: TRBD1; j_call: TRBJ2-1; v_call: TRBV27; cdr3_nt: TGTGCCAGCAGTTACGACAGGGGGACCTACAATGAGCAGTTCTTC; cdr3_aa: CASSYDRGTYNEQFF
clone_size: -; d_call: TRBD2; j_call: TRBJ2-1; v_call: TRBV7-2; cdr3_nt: TGTGCCAGCAGCTCCGGCGGCGGGGGGCCTTACAATGAGCAGTTCTTC; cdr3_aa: CASSSGGGGPYNEQFF
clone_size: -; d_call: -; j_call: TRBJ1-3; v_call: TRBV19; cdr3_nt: TGTGCCAGTAGCAGAGGAGGGGTCAGATTCGCGAACACCATATATTTT; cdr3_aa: CASSRGGVRFANTIYF
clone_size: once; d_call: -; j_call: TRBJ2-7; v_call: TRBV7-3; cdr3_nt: TGTGCCAGCAGCCCCCACCCCGGGACCTACGAGCAGTACTTC; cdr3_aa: CASSPHPGTYEQYF
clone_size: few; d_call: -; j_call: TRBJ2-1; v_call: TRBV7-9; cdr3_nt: TGTGCCAGCAGCCATCGGGACATCAAATACAATGAGCAGTTCTTC; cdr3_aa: CASSHRDIKYNEQFF
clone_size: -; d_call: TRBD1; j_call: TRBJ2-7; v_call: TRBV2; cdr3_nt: TGTGCCAGCAGTGATTCAGGGGGTTACGAGCAGTACTTC; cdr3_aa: CASSDSGGYEQYF
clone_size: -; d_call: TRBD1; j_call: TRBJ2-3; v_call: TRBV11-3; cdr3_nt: TGTGCCAGCAGCATCGACAGGGGAAGCACAGATACGCAGTATTTT; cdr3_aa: CASSIDRGSTDTQYF
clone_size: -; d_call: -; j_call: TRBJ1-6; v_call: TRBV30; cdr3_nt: TGTGCCTCCCACAGGGATAATTCACCCCTCCACTTT; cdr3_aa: CASHRDNSPLHF
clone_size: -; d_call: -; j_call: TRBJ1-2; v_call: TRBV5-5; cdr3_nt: TGTGCCAGCAGCTTACGGACAGCCGAGACAGTCTATGGCTACACCTTC; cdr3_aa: CASSLRTAETVYGYTF
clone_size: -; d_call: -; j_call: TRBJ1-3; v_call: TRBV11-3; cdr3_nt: TGTGCCAGCAGCTTGACCCCCGCAGGGGAGGGCACCATATATTTT; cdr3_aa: CASSLTPAGEGTIYF
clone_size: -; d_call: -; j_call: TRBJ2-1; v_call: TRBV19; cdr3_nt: TGTGCCAGTAGTATAGGGCGGAAAAAAAAGTTCAATGAGCAGTTCTTC; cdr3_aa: CASSIGRKKKFNEQFF
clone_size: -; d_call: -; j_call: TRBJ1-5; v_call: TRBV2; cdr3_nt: TGTGCCAGCAGCCAGGACAGATTCAATCAGCCCCAGCATTTT; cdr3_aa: CASSQDRFNQPQHF
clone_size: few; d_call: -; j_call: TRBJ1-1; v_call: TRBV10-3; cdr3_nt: TGTGCCATCAGTGAGTCCAGGGGAGACACTGAAGCTTTCTTT; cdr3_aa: CAISESRGDTEAFF